This is a list of T cell receptor beta chains from one sample in a study of shared clonotypes between healthy human individuals. Profiled with immunoSEQ multiplex PCR; TCRdb holds only in-frame clones, not every one. The sample records roughly 500,000 clones, roughly three quarters being singletons. The sequencing sample was made of PBMCs. These receptors were taken from a woman between 35 and 50 years old in good health. Some clones in this sample may be carry-over from other donors' samples. CDR3s include the opening cysteine and the closing phenylalanine or tryptophan. The D gene is left open where the match is weak. Only part of the rows carry a size: once, few, many, or a class if the clone is expanded.

d_gene	abundance	len	v_gene	j_gene	CDR3nt	CDR3aa
NA	NA	14	TRBV7-2	TRBJ1-2	TGTGCCAGCAGCTTAGAAAACAGGGCATATGGCTACACCTTC	CASSLENRAYGYTF
NA	NA	16	TRBV5-1	TRBJ1-3	TGCGCCAGCAGCTTAAGGGCAGGGAGCTCTGGAAACACCATATATTTT	CASSLRAGSSGNTIYF
TRBD1	NA	15	TRBV29-1	TRBJ1-1	TGCAGCGTTGGGGGGGACAGGGGGCATGGCACTGAAGCTTTCTTT	CSVGGDRGHGTEAFF
NA	NA	13	TRBV7-9	TRBJ2-1	TGTGCCAGCAGCTTAGCGGACTACAATGAGCAGTTCTTC	CASSLADYNEQFF
TRBD2	once	14	TRBV10-3	TRBJ2-3	TGTGCCTCCGGTGGACTAGCGATAGCAGATACGCAGTATTTT	CASGGLAIADTQYF
NA	NA	17	TRBV28	TRBJ2-7	TGTGCCAGCAATATTTACCGGGGCCGAGCTTTTTCTTACGAGCAGTACTTC	CASNIYRGRAFSYEQYF
TRBD1	NA	15	TRBV2	TRBJ1-5	TGTGCCAGCAGTGGGAGGACAGGGGGCTATCAGCCCCAGCATTTT	CASSGRTGGYQPQHF
TRBD1	NA	15	TRBV19	TRBJ1-1	TGTGCCAGTAGTACGGACAGGGACAAGAACACTGAAGCTTTCTTT	CASSTDRDKNTEAFF
TRBD2	NA	14	TRBV27	TRBJ2-1	TGTGCCAGCAGTCTCGGACTAGCGGACAATGAGCAGTTCTTC	CASSLGLADNEQFF
NA	NA	14	TRBV7-2	TRBJ1-2	TGTGCCAGCAGCCCACGGGACGTCCCCTATGGCTACACCTTC	CASSPRDVPYGYTF
NA	NA	12	TRBV18	TRBJ1-3	TGTGCCAGCTCAGCCTCTGGAAACACCATATATTTT	CASSASGNTIYF
TRBD1	NA	16	TRBV6-6	TRBJ1-5	TGTGCCAGCAGCACCGGGACAGGGTATAGCAATCAGCCCCAGCATTTT	CASSTGTGYSNQPQHF
TRBD1	NA	15	TRBV27	TRBJ1-2	TGTGCCAGCAGTTTATCCGGGACAGGACAGGGTGGCTACACCTTC	CASSLSGTGQGGYTF
TRBD1	NA	15	TRBV19	TRBJ1-5	TGTGCCAGTAGTGGCCCGGGACAGAGCAATCAGCCCCAGCATTTT	CASSGPGQSNQPQHF
NA	NA	14	TRBV7-2	TRBJ2-1	TGTGCCAGCAGCTTAGGCCCCGTTGGCAATGAGCAGTTCTTC	CASSLGPVGNEQFF